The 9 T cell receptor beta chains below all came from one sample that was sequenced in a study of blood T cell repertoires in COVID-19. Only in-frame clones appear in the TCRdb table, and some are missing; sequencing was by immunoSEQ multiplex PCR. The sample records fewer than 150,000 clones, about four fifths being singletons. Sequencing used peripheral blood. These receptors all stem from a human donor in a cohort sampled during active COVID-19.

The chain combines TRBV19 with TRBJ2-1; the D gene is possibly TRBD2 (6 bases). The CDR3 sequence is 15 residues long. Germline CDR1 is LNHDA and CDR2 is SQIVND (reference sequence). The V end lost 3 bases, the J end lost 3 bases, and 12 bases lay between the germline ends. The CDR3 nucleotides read TGTGCCAGTAGTATGGGGGGTCCCCTCTACAATGAGCAGTTCTTC. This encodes CASSMGGPLYNEQFF.

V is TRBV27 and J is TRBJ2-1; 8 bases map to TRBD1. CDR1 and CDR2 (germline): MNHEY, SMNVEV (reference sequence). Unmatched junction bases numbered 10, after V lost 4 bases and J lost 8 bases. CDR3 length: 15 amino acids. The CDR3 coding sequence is TGTGCCAGCAGTTCTCGACAGGGGATTGTGCATGAGCAGTTCTTC. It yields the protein CASSSRQGIVHEQFF.

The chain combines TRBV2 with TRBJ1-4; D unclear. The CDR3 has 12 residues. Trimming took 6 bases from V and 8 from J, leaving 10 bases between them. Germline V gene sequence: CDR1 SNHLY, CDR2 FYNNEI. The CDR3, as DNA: TGTGCCAGCAGGGTACAGAGAGAAAAACTGTTTTTT. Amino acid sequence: CASRVQREKLFF.

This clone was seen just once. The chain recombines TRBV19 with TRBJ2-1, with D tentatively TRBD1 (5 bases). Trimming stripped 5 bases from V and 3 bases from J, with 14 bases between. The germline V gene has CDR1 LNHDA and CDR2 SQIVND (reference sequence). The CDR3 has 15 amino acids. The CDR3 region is CASSGAPALYNEQFF. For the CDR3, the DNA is TGTGCCAGTAGTGGGGCTCCGGCCCTCTACAATGAGCAGTTCTTC.

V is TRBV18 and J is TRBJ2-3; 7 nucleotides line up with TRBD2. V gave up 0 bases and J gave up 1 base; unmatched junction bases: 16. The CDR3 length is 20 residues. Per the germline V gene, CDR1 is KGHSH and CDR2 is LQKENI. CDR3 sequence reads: CASSPPMTGGPNLGTDTQYF. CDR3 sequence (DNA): TGTGCCAGCTCACCACCGATGACGGGGGGACCTAATTTAGGCACAGATACGCAGTATTTT.

The CDR3 spells CASSEWEHTNYGYTF. Written as DNA, the CDR3 is TGTGCCAGCAGCGAATGGGAGCATACTAACTATGGCTACACCTTC. The chain is built from TRBV9 and TRBJ1-2, with D unresolved. There are 15 residues in the CDR3. V shed 3 bases and J shed 0 bases, with 12 bases lying between them. CDR1 and CDR2 (germline): SGDLS, YYNGEE.

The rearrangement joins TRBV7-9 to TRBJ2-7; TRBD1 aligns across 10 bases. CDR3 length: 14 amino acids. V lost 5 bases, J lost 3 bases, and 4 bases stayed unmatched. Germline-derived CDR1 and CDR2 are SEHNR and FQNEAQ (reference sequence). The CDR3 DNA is TGTGCCAGCAGCCGGACAGGGGGGTACTACGAGCAGTACTTC. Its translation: CASSRTGGYYEQYF.

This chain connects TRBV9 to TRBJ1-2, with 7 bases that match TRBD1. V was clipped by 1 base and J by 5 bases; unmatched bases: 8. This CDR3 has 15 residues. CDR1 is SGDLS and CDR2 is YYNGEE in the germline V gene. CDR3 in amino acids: CASSVSGDRAYGYTF. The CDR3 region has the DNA TGTGCCAGCAGCGTATCCGGAGACAGGGCTTATGGCTACACCTTC.

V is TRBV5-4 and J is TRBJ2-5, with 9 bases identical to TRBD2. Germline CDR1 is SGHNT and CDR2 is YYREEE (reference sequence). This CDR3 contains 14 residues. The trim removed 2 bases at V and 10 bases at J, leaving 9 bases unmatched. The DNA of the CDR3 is TGTGCCAGCAGCTTAGCGGGGGGCGCTCCGGGCCAGTACTTC. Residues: CASSLAGGAPGQYF.